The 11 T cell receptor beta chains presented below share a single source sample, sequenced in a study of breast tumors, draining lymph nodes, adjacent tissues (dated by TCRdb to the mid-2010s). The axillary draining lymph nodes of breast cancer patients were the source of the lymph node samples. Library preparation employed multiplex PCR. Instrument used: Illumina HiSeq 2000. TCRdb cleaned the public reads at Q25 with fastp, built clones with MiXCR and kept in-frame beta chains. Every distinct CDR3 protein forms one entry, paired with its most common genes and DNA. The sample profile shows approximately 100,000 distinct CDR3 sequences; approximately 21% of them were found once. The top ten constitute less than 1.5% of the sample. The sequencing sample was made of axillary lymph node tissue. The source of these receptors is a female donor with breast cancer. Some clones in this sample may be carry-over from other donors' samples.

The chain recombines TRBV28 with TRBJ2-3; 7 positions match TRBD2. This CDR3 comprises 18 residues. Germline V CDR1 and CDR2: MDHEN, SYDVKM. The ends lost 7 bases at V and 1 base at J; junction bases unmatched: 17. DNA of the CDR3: TGTGCCAGCAAACATCAACTTGGACTAGGAGGGGGCACAGATACGCAGTATTTT. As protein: CASKHQLGLGGGTDTQYF.

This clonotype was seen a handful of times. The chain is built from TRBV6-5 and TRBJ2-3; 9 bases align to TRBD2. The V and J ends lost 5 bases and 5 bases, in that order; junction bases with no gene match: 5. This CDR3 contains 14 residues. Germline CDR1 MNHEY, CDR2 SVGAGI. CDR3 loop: CASSPAGGLDTQYF. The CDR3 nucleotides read TGTGCCAGCAGTCCGGCGGGAGGGTTAGATACGCAGTATTTT.

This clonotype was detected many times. In nucleotides, the CDR3 is TGTGCCAGCAGCTTCCCGGGACTAGCCCACACAGATACGCAGTATTTT. Its protein is CASSFPGLAHTDTQYF. The chain employs TRBV5-6 and TRBJ2-3; 9 bases line up with TRBD2. CDR1 and CDR2 from the germline V gene are SGHDT and YYEEEE. This CDR3 has 16 residues. With V trimmed by 2 bases and J by 2 bases, 6 bases remained unmatched.

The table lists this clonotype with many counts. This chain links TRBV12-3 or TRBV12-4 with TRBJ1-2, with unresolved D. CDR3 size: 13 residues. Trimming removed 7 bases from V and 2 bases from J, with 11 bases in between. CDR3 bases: TGTGCCAGCACCAAACCGGGGAACTATGGCTACACCTTC. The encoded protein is CASTKPGNYGYTF.

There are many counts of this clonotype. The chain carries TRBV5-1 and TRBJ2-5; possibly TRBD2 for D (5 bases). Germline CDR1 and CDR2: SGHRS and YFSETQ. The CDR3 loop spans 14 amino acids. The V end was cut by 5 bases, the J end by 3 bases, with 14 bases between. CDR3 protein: CASSSPGGKETQYF. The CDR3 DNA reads TGCGCCAGCAGTAGCCCAGGAGGAAAAGAGACCCAGTACTTC. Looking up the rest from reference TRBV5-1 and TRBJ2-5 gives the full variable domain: KAGVTQTPRYLIKTRGQQVTLSCSPISGHRSVSWYQQTPGQGLQFLFEYFSETQRNKGNFPGRFSGRQFSNSRSEMNVSTLELGDSALYLCASSSPGGKETQYFGPGTRLLVL.

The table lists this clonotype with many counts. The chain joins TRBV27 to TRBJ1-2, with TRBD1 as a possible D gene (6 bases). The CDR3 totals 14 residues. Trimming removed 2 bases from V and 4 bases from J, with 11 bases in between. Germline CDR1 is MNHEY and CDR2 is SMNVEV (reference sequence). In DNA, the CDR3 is TGTGCCAGCAGTTTAGGAAGACAGGTCTATGGCTACACCTTC. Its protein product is CASSLGRQVYGYTF.

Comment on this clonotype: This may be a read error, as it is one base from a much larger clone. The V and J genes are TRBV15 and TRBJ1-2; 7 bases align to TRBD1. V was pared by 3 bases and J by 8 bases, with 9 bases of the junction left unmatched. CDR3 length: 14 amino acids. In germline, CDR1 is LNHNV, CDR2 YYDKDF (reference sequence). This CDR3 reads CATSSPTGVGGYTF. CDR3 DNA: TGTGCCACCAGCAGCCCCACAGGGGTAGGGGGCTACACCTTC.

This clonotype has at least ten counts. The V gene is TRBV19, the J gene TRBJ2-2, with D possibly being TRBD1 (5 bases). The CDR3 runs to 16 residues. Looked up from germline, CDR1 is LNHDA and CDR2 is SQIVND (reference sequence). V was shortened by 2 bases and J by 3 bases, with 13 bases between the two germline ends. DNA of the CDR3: TGTGCCAGTAGTATATCTCAGGGATATGACACCGGGGAGCTGTTTTTT. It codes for CASSISQGYDTGELFF. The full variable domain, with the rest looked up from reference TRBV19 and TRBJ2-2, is DGGITQSPKYLFRKEGQNVTLSCEQNLNHDAMYWYRQDPGQGLRLIYYSQIVNDFQKGDIAEGYSVSREKKESFPLTVTSAQKNPTAFYLCASSISQGYDTGELFFGEGSRLTVL.

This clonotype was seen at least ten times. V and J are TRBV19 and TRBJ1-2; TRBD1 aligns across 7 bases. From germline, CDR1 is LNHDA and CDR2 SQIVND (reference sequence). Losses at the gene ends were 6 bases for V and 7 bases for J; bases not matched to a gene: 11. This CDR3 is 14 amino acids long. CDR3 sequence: CASRPQQGFIGYTF. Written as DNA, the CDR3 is TGTGCCAGTAGACCGCAACAGGGGTTTATTGGCTACACCTTC.

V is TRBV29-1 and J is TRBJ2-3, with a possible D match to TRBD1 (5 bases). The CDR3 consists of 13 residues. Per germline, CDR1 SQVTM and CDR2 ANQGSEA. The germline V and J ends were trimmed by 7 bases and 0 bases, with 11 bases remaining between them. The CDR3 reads CSGRTSSTDTQYF. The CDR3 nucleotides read TGCAGCGGTAGGACATCTAGCACAGATACGCAGTATTTT.

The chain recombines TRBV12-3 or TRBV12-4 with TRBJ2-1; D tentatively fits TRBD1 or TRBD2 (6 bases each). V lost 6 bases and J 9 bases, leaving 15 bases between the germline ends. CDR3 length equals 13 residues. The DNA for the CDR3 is TGTGCCAGCAGCCTAGGATGGGGGGCTGAGCAGTTCTTC. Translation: CASSLGWGAEQFF.